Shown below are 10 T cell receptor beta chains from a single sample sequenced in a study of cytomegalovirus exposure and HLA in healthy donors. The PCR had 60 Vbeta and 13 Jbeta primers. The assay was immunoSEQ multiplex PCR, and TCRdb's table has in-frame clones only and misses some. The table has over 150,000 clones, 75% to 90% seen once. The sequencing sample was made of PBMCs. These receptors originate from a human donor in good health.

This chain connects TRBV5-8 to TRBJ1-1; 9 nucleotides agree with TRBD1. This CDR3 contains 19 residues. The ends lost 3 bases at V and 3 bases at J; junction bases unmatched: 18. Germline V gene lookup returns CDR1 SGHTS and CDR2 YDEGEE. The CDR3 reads CASSSGARGTGGAYTEAFF. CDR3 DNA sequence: TGTGCCAGCAGCTCGGGGGCCCGAGGTACAGGGGGCGCCTACACTGAAGCTTTCTTT.

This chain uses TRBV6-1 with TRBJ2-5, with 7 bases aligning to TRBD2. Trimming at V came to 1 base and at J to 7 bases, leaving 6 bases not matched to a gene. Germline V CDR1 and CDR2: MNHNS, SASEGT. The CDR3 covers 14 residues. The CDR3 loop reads CASSEGGGSGTQYF. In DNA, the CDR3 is TGTGCCAGCAGTGAAGGGGGGGGATCGGGGACCCAGTACTTC.

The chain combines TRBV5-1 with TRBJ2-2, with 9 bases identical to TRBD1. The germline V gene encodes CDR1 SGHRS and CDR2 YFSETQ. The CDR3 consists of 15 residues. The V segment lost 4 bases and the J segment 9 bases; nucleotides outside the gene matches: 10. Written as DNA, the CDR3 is TGCGCCAGCAGCGCCGGGACAGGGTCATTTCGGGAGCTGTTTTTT. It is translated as CASSAGTGSFRELFF.

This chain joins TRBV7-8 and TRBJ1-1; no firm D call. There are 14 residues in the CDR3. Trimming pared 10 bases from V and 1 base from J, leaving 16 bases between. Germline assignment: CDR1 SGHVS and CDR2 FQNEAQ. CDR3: CATTESRGNTEAFF. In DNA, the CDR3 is TGTGCCACCACAGAGAGCCGGGGGAACACTGAAGCTTTCTTT.

The chain's CDR3 is CASRGTSGGSETQYF. DNA of the CDR3: TGTGCCAGCAGGGGAACTAGCGGGGGTTCGGAGACCCAGTACTTC. The chain is built from TRBV7-2 and TRBJ2-5, with TRBD2 matching over 11 bases. There are 15 residues in the CDR3. V dropped 6 bases and J dropped 5; count of bases not matched to a gene: 8. Germline V gives CDR1 SGHTA, CDR2 FQGNSA.

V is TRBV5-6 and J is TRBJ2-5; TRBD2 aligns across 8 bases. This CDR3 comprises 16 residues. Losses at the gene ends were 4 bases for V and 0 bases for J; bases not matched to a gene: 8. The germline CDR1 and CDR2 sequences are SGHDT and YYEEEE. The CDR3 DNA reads TGTGCCAGCAGCGTAGTTTGGCGGGGGGACCAAGAGACCCAGTACTTC. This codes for CASSVVWRGDQETQYF.

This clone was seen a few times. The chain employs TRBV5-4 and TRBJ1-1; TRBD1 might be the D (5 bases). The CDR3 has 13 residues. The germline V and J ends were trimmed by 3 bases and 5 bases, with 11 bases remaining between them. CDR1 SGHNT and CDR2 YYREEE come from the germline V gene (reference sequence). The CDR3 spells CASSSDGGTEAFF. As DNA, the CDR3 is TGTGCCAGCAGCTCGGACGGGGGAACTGAAGCTTTCTTT. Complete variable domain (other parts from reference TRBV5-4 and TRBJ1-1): ETGVTQSPTHLIKTRGQQVTLRCSSQSGHNTVSWYQQALGQGPQFIFQYYREEENGRGNFPPRFSGLQFPNYSSELNVNALELDDSALYLCASSSDGGTEAFFGQGTRLTVV.

CDR3 in amino acids: CASSAGGDRGRGTEAFF. As DNA, the CDR3 is TGTGCCAGCAGCGCGGGGGGGGACAGGGGGCGCGGCACTGAAGCTTTCTTT. The V gene is TRBV9, the J gene TRBJ1-1, with 12 bases aligning to TRBD1. The CDR3 runs to 17 residues. Germline CDR1 reads SGDLS; CDR2 reads YYNGEE. V lost 3 bases to trimming and J lost 4 bases; unmatched junction nucleotides: 10.

Here the CDR3 reads CASSPRGGSLYGYTF. CDR3 DNA: TGTGCCAGCAGCCCCCGGGGAGGGTCTCTATATGGCTACACCTTC. V is TRBV9 and J is TRBJ1-2; D gene unclear. Trimming removed 4 bases from V and 5 bases from J, with 18 bases in between. This CDR3 contains 15 residues. CDR1 and CDR2 from the germline V gene are SGDLS and YYNGEE.

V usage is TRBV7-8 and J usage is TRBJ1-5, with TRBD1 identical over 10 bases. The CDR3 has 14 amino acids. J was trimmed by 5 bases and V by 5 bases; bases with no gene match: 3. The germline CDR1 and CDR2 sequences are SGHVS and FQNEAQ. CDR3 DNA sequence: TGTGCCAGCAGCCTCGGACAGGGGGATCAGCCCCAGCATTTT. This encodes CASSLGQGDQPQHF.